The 21 T cell receptor beta chains presented below share a single source sample, sequenced in a study of T cells in localized non-small cell lung cancer. Assay: immunoSEQ multiplex PCR; the TCRdb copy retains only in-frame clones and omits some. The data hold about 130,000 clones, with 70% to 90% observed a single time. This specimen consisted of peripheral blood, obtained before any cancer treatment. The receptor set was obtained from a female donor older than 55 with stage I lung adenocarcinoma.

The chain recombines TRBV14 with TRBJ2-2, with no clear D. V was pared by 3 bases and J by 2 bases, with 7 bases between. The CDR3 contains 14 residues. Germline CDR1 and CDR2: SGHDN and FVKESK. In DNA, the CDR3 is TGTGCCAGCAGCCATGACACCAACACCGGGGAGCTGTTTTTT. Protein: CASSHDTNTGELFF.

The chain links TRBV7-8 to TRBJ2-1; 10 positions match TRBD2. CDR3 length equals 15 residues. CDR1 and CDR2 from the germline V gene are SGHVS and FQNEAQ. With 1 base clipped from V and 6 bases from J, the junction kept 3 bases outside the gene matches. The CDR3 nucleotides are TGTGCCAGCAGCTTAGGGTCTAGCGGGAGCAATGAGCAGTTCTTC. Amino acid sequence: CASSLGSSGSNEQFF.

The gene calls are TRBV28 and TRBJ1-4, with D possibly being TRBD1 (5 bases). Germline V CDR1 and CDR2: MDHEN, SYDVKM. The germline V and J ends were trimmed by 1 base and 7 bases, with 7 bases remaining between them. The CDR3 is 13 amino acids. The CDR3 nucleotides read TGTGCCAGCAGTTTATCGGGGCCTGAAAAACTGTTTTTT. It is translated as CASSLSGPEKLFF. Full variable domain (remainder filled in from reference TRBV28 and TRBJ1-4): DVKVTQSSRYLVKRTGEKVFLECVQDMDHENMFWYRQDPGLGLRLIYFSYDVKMKEKGDIPEGYSVSREKKERFSLILESASTNQTSMYLCASSLSGPEKLFFGSGTQLSVL.

This chain joins TRBV29-1 and TRBJ2-7, with D uncertain. V dropped 4 bases and J dropped 6 bases, with 13 bases sitting between them. The CDR3 covers 12 residues. From germline, CDR1 is SQVTM and CDR2 ANQGSEA. CDR3 DNA: TGCAGCGTTGGGGGAACAAGTCTCGAGCAGTACTTC. This sequence encodes CSVGGTSLEQYF.

This clone was observed a handful of times. The chain uses TRBV14 and TRBJ2-1; the match to TRBD2 covers 8 bases. CDR1 is SGHDN and CDR2 is FVKESK in the germline V gene. The trim removed 3 bases at V and 2 bases at J, leaving 3 bases unmatched. The CDR3 sequence is 15 residues long. The CDR3 nucleotides are TGTGCCAGCAGCCATATAGCGGGGCCCTACAATGAGCAGTTCTTC. Its protein product is CASSHIAGPYNEQFF.

The rearrangement links TRBV18 to TRBJ1-5; D gene ambiguous. V lost 0 bases and J lost 4, with 13 bases in between. CDR3 length: 16 amino acids. Per the germline V gene, CDR1 is KGHSH and CDR2 is LQKENI. The CDR3 loop is CASSPPSGGRNQPQHF. For the CDR3, the DNA is TGTGCCAGCTCACCACCGTCGGGAGGTAGGAATCAGCCCCAGCATTTT.

V gene TRBV25-1 combines with J gene TRBJ2-2; possible D gene TRBD2, 6 bases. Deletions cut 9 bases from V and 4 bases from J, with 18 bases between. The CDR3 loop spans 15 amino acids. Germline V gene lookup returns CDR1 MGHDK and CDR2 SYGVNS. The CDR3 DNA reads as TGTGCCAGTGGGGCGGCGGGACGGATCACCGGGGAGCTGTTTTTT. Protein sequence: CASGAAGRITGELFF.

The CDR3 sequence: CASSPGLAVYTYEQYF. CDR3 bases: TGTGCCAGCAGCCCCGGACTAGCGGTATATACCTACGAGCAGTACTTC. This chain uses TRBV7-3 with TRBJ2-7; 10 nucleotides line up with TRBD2. J gave up 2 bases and V 5 bases, and 9 bases lay outside the gene matches. The CDR3 totals 16 residues. The germline CDR1 and CDR2 sequences are SGHTA and FQGTGA.

This rearrangement joins TRBV19 to TRBJ2-3, with a weak D call TRBD2 (6 bases). There are 14 residues in the CDR3. Trimming pared 5 bases from V and 5 bases from J, leaving 14 bases between. Germline CDR1 and CDR2: LNHDA and SQIVND (reference sequence). The CDR3 loop is CASSARQGGDTQYF. CDR3 DNA: TGTGCCAGTAGTGCCCGCCAGGGAGGAGATACGCAGTATTTT.

This chain uses TRBV7-2 with TRBJ2-1; tentatively, D is TRBD2 (5 bases). Trimming shortened V by 2 bases and J by 0 bases, and 11 bases separated the two germline ends. The CDR3 totals 16 residues. CDR1 and CDR2 from the germline V gene are SGHTA and FQGNSA. CDR3 nucleotides: TGTGCCAGCAGCTTAACGCGAGGGAGCTCCTACAATGAGCAGTTCTTC. This codes for CASSLTRGSSYNEQFF.

The CDR3 DNA sequence: TGCGCCAGCACGGACAGGAACTACGAGCAGTACTTC. Translating it yields CASTDRNYEQYF. V gene TRBV10-2 combines with J gene TRBJ2-7; 7 bases are shared with TRBD1. This CDR3 region has 12 residues. V lost 7 bases, J lost 3 bases, and 3 bases stayed unmatched. From germline, CDR1 is WSHSY and CDR2 SAAADI.

V and J are TRBV9 and TRBJ2-5; TRBD2 matches at 10 bases. Trimming took 4 bases from V and 2 from J; bases not matched to a gene: 5. Germline V gene sequence: CDR1 SGDLS, CDR2 YYNGEE. CDR3 size: 15 residues. The CDR3 region has the DNA TGTGCCAGCAGCCCCACTAGCGGGAATCAAGAGACCCAGTACTTC. Encoded protein: CASSPTSGNQETQYF.

The chain employs TRBV9 and TRBJ1-3, with D unresolved. The germline CDR1 and CDR2 sequences are SGDLS and YYNGEE. This CDR3 is 14 amino acids long. V lost 2 bases, J lost 4 bases, and 10 bases lay in between. This chain's CDR3 is CASSVATRGNTIYF. The CDR3 coding sequence is TGTGCCAGCAGCGTTGCGACTCGGGGAAACACCATATATTTT. The complete variable domain, with remaining parts taken from reference TRBV9 and TRBJ1-3, reads DSGVTQTPKHLITATGQRVTLRCSPRSGDLSVYWYQQSLDQGLQFLIQYYNGEERAKGNILERFSAQQFPDLHSELNLSSLELGDSALYFCASSVATRGNTIYFGEGSWLTVV.

This rearrangement joins TRBV7-8 to TRBJ2-1; D may be TRBD2 (6 bases). The length of the CDR3 is 17 residues. V was cut by 1 base and J by 6 bases, with 19 bases left in between. Germline V gives CDR1 SGHVS, CDR2 FQNEAQ. The CDR3 region is CASSLVRERHGSNEQFF. The CDR3, as DNA: TGTGCCAGCAGCTTAGTACGGGAGCGTCACGGGAGCAATGAGCAGTTCTTC.

J is TRBJ1-1 and V is TRBV28, with no clear D. V dropped 5 bases and J dropped 6 bases, with 10 bases sitting between them. The germline CDR1 and CDR2 sequences are MDHEN and SYDVKM. This CDR3 has 12 residues. The CDR3 DNA reads as TGTGCCAGCAGTCCCTCCGTACCTGAAGCTTTCTTT. This gives the protein CASSPSVPEAFF.

The rearrangement joins TRBV5-4 to TRBJ1-5, with TRBD1 matching 9 bases. The CDR3 length is 17 residues. V lost 1 base and J lost 0; bases outside the gene matches: 5. From germline, CDR1 is SGHNT and CDR2 YYREEE (reference sequence). The CDR3 protein is CASSLTGGGFSNQPQHF. The CDR3 DNA sequence: TGTGCCAGCAGCTTGACAGGGGGCGGATTTAGCAATCAGCCCCAGCATTTT.

The genes are TRBV9 and TRBJ1-3; unclear D gene. Germline CDR1 SGDLS, CDR2 YYNGEE. The length of the CDR3 is 15 residues. V was trimmed by 3 bases and J by 0 bases, leaving 10 bases between them. DNA for the CDR3: TGTGCCAGCAGCGCGGACGGAATCTCTGGAAACACCATATATTTT. Translated, it gives CASSADGISGNTIYF.

The V call is TRBV30, the J call TRBJ2-7; 7 positions agree with TRBD1. Germline V lookup: CDR1 GTSNPN, CDR2 SVGIG (reference sequence). The CDR3 consists of 14 residues. Trimming at V came to 3 bases and at J to 2 bases, leaving 7 bases not matched to a gene. CDR3 protein: CAWRGIDRAYEQYF. The DNA for the CDR3 is TGTGCCTGGAGGGGGATCGACAGGGCCTACGAGCAGTACTTC.

CDR3: CASSPRWLAGDEQYF. Here the CDR3 DNA reads TGTGCCAGCAGCCCCCGTTGGCTAGCGGGAGACGAGCAGTACTTC. The genes are TRBV11-2 and TRBJ2-7; TRBD2 matches at 10 bases. Per the germline V gene, CDR1 is SGHAT and CDR2 is FQNNGV. The ends lost 5 bases at V and 5 bases at J; junction bases unmatched: 9. This CDR3 spans 15 amino acids.

This sequence joins TRBV5-1 and TRBJ1-1; D might be TRBD1 (5 bases). V lost 4 bases and J lost 0, with 13 bases in between. The CDR3 loop spans 15 amino acids. CDR1 is SGHRS, CDR2 YFSETQ, per germline. The DNA for the CDR3 is TGCGCCAGCAGCATTCCGGGACGGCTGAACACTGAAGCTTTCTTT. As protein: CASSIPGRLNTEAFF.

The chain couples TRBV5-1 to TRBJ1-5; TRBD1 matches 7 bases. With V trimmed by 4 bases and J by 7 bases, 8 bases remained unmatched. CDR1 is SGHRS, CDR2 YFSETQ, per germline. The CDR3 covers 14 residues. The CDR3 nucleotides are TGCGCCAGCAGCCCCGGGACAGAGGGGCAGCCCCAGCATTTT. It is translated as CASSPGTEGQPQHF.